The clone carrying this T cell receptor (beta chain) was recorded at least ten times. Its antigen remains unidentified. The sample comes from a study of T cells after yellow fever vaccination. For the study at large: The fractions with low cell numbers were processed using SMART-Seq v4 Ultra Low Input.

The CDR3 totals 12 residues. Germline V CDR1 and CDR2: DFQATT, SNEGSKA (reference sequence). V was pared by 4 bases and J by 5 bases, with 11 bases between. Study-level points and caveats: Boosting was followed by the reappearance of most primary-vaccination clones (under 97% CD4, 88% CD8). The secondary response peaked faster, at day 5 versus 15, but was weaker.

TCRdb re-called the 5' RACE reads through MiXCR, storing one row per CDR3 protein. The sample carries a few hundred thousand distinct CDR3 sequences, 18% recorded once. This rearrangement joins TRBV20-1 to TRBJ2-5; D may correspond to TRBD1 or TRBD2 (5 bases each). The sequence came from a young man who received the YFV17D yellow fever vaccine. The sample consisted of PBMCs, taken before the yellow fever booster vaccination. CDR3 region: CSAKGPGETQYF. The CDR3, as DNA: TGCAGTGCTAAGGGACCTGGGGAGACCCAGTACTTC.